Listed here are 26 T cell receptor beta chains from one sample, sequenced in a study of T-cell memory formation after mild COVID-19. Each CDR3 protein gets one entry after TCRdb re-called the 5' RACE reads with MiXCR. Here the sample spans more than 14,000 distinct CDR3 sequences, over 20% being singletons. Source material: PBMCs or a T cell subset sorted from them (not recorded which). The source of these receptors is a young man who had mild COVID-19 (a few samples of this study predate the infection). Cell type and time point are not known.

At least ten counts were recorded for this clonotype. This chain connects TRBV4-1 to TRBJ1-2; unclear D gene. Deletions cut 0 bases from V and 8 bases from J, with 13 bases between. Germline CDR1 and CDR2: MGHRA and YSYEKL. The CDR3 is 14 amino acids. CDR3 coding DNA: TGCGCCAGCAGCCAAGATCAAAGTAACCCCGGCTACACCTTC. Translation: CASSQDQSNPGYTF.

CDR3 DNA sequence: TGTGCCAGCAGTCCCTGGTGGAGGGGGACTGAAGCTTTCTTT. The encoded protein is CASSPWWRGTEAFF. This chain uses TRBV6-2 or TRBV6-3 with TRBJ1-1, with a possible D match to TRBD1 (6 bases). Trimming removed 5 bases at V and 5 bases at J, with 15 bases between. Germline lookup yields CDR1 MNHEY and CDR2 SVGEGT. The CDR3 is 14 residues long.

This clonotype showed up many times. The chain employs TRBV5-1 and TRBJ1-2, with no clear D. There are 13 residues in the CDR3. The ends were cut back, 5 bases at V and 0 bases at J, with 8 bases in the middle. From germline, CDR1 is SGHRS and CDR2 YFSETQ. CDR3: CASRTDANYGYTF. DNA for the CDR3: TGCGCCAGCAGAACGGACGCTAACTATGGCTACACCTTC.

J is TRBJ2-7 and V is TRBV2; TRBD2 is a possible D gene (6 bases). Trimming removed 3 bases from V and 2 bases from J, with 11 bases in between. Per germline, CDR1 SNHLY and CDR2 FYNNEI. The CDR3 has 14 residues. This CDR3 is CASSELAVPYEQYF. CDR3 sequence (DNA): TGTGCCAGCAGTGAGTTAGCGGTCCCCTACGAGCAGTACTTC.

At least ten counts were recorded for this clonotype. This rearrangement joins TRBV18 to TRBJ2-1; D unclear. The CDR3 contains 17 residues. Germline V gene sequence: CDR1 KGHSH, CDR2 LQKENI. With 1 base removed from V and 1 base from J, the gap between germline ends came to 14 bases. The CDR3 sequence is CASSPRRAGVSYNEQFF. The DNA for the CDR3 is TGTGCCAGCTCACCACGACGGGCCGGAGTGTCCTACAATGAGCAGTTCTTC.

This clonotype was seen a few times. The genes are TRBV4-3 and TRBJ2-3, with D perhaps TRBD1 or TRBD2 (6 bases each). The ends were cut back, 3 bases at V and 0 bases at J, with 16 bases in the middle. The CDR3 extends over 17 amino acids. Per germline, CDR1 LGHNA and CDR2 YSLEER. CDR3 coding DNA: TGCGCCAGCAGCCATCTAGGGGGGCCAGGTAGCACAGATACGCAGTATTTT. It translates to CASSHLGGPGSTDTQYF.

J is TRBJ1-1 and V is TRBV6-1; maybe TRBD1 (5 bases). With 2 bases removed from V and 4 bases from J, the gap between germline ends came to 8 bases. The germline V gene encodes CDR1 MNHNS and CDR2 SASEGT. This CDR3 comprises 13 residues. In DNA form, the CDR3 reads TGTGCCAGCAGTGAACAGGGACCCACTGAAGCTTTCTTT. It codes for CASSEQGPTEAFF.

This clonotype was recorded at least ten times. This CDR3 is CASTRWQGPNTGELFF. The CDR3 DNA is TGTGCCAGCACCCGTTGGCAGGGGCCAAACACCGGGGAGCTGTTTTTT. J is TRBJ2-2 and V is TRBV27; a weak D match, TRBD1 (6 bases). Between the trimmed V and J ends, which lost 7 bases and 2 bases, there was a span of 17 bases. This CDR3 is built from 16 residues. Germline-derived CDR1 and CDR2 are MNHEY and SMNVEV (reference sequence).

This clonotype was observed many times. The chain has TRBV7-3 and TRBJ2-5; weak D call: TRBD2 (6 bases). CDR3 length equals 16 residues. V dropped 5 bases and J dropped 4 bases, with 20 bases sitting between them. CDR1 and CDR2 from the germline V gene are SGHTA and FQGTGA. CDR3 protein: CASSPGAVAKLETQYF. The CDR3 DNA is TGTGCCAGCAGCCCGGGAGCGGTAGCGAAGTTAGAGACCCAGTACTTC.

This clonotype was detected only a few times. Here the CDR3 DNA reads TGTGCCAGCAGCCAAGATCGCTGGATAGGGCAGTCGAATTCACCCCTCCACTTT. It codes for CASSQDRWIGQSNSPLHF. The chain recombines TRBV4-2 with TRBJ1-6, with D uncertain. V was shortened by 0 bases and J by 7 bases, with 19 bases between the two germline ends. Looked up from germline, CDR1 is LGHNA and CDR2 is YNFKEQ. This CDR3 contains 18 residues.

This clonotype has ten or more counts. The CDR3 protein is CSALSGGAVEQYV. As DNA, the CDR3 is TGCAGTGCTCTTAGCGGGGGGGCCGTAGAGCAGTACGTC. The gene calls are TRBV20-1 and TRBJ2-7, with TRBD2 matching over 11 bases. V was pared by 5 bases and J by 7 bases, with 7 bases of the junction left unmatched. Germline-derived CDR1 and CDR2 are DFQATT and SNEGSKA (reference sequence). The CDR3 consists of 13 residues.

This clonotype was counted at least ten times. The rearrangement joins TRBV7-3 to TRBJ2-5; TRBD2 is a possible D gene (5 bases). This CDR3 is built from 13 residues. Per the germline V gene, CDR1 is SGHTA and CDR2 is FQGTGA. V was clipped by 5 bases and J by 2 bases, with 9 bases between them. The CDR3 region is CASSADWQETQYF. Here the CDR3 DNA reads TGTGCCAGCAGCGCGGACTGGCAAGAGACCCAGTACTTC.

This rearrangement joins TRBV12-3 or TRBV12-4 to TRBJ2-5, with TRBD1 matching over 8 bases. V dropped 5 bases and J dropped 7; count of bases not matched to a gene: 15. The CDR3 covers 16 residues. DNA of the CDR3: TGTGCCAGCAGTATCGCCAGGGCAGGGGGCGGGTGGACCCAGTACTTC. Encoded protein: CASSIARAGGGWTQYF.

This clonotype was picked up many times. This chain uses TRBV12-5 with TRBJ2-7; D could derive from TRBD1 or TRBD2 (5 bases each). Germline lookup yields CDR1 LGHNT and CDR2 FRNRAP. Trimming left V 1 base short and J 4 bases short, with 11 bases between. This CDR3 has 14 amino acids. CDR3 sequence: CASGLALGTYEQYF. The CDR3, as DNA: TGTGCTAGTGGTTTGGCGTTAGGGACGTACGAGCAGTACTTC. The whole variable domain, remainder taken from reference TRBV12-5 and TRBJ2-7, is DARVTQTPRHKVTEMGQEVTMRCQPILGHNTVFWYRQTMMQGLELLAYFRNRAPLDDSGMPKDRFSAEMPDATLATLKIQPSEPRDSAVYFCASGLALGTYEQYFGPGTRLTVT.

This clonotype is categorized as medium-sized. The chain recombines TRBV7-8 with TRBJ2-2; D possibly corresponds to TRBD2 (6 bases). The CDR3 is made up of 16 amino acids. Trimming took 1 base from V and 2 from J, leaving 11 bases between them. CDR1 is SGHVS, CDR2 FQNEAQ, per germline. CDR3 loop: CASSLGSGVNTGELFF. The CDR3 coding sequence is TGTGCCAGCAGCTTAGGCTCGGGGGTCAACACCGGGGAGCTGTTTTTT. The whole variable domain, remainder taken from reference TRBV7-8 and TRBJ2-2, is GAGVSQSPRYKVAKRGQDVALRCDPISGHVSLFWYQQALGQGPEFLTYFQNEAQLDKSGLPSDRFFAERPEGSVSTLKIQRTQQEDSAVYLCASSLGSGVNTGELFFGEGSRLTVL.

This clonotype has at least ten counts. V and J are TRBV6-5 and TRBJ2-5, with D perhaps matching TRBD2 (6 bases). V was shortened by 2 bases and J by 4 bases, with 8 bases between the two germline ends. The CDR3 has 13 amino acids. CDR1 is MNHEY and CDR2 is SVGAGI in the germline V gene. The CDR3 nucleotides are TGTGCCAGCAGTTACGGACTACCAGAGACCCAGTACTTC. Amino acid sequence: CASSYGLPETQYF.

The chain couples TRBV7-3 to TRBJ2-5; 7 bases map to TRBD2. The CDR3 loop spans 13 amino acids. Germline values: CDR1 SGHTA, CDR2 FQGTGA. The V segment lost 3 bases and the J segment 4 bases; nucleotides outside the gene matches: 2. DNA for the CDR3: TGTGCCAGCAGCTTCGGGGGGAGAGAGACCCAGTACTTC. The encoded protein is CASSFGGRETQYF.

This clonotype showed up just a few times. This chain joins TRBV7-9 and TRBJ2-3, with a tentative D call TRBD1 (5 bases). Between the trimmed V and J ends, which lost 5 bases and 0 bases, there was a span of 12 bases. CDR1 and CDR2 (germline): SEHNR, FQNEAQ (reference sequence). This CDR3 region has 15 residues. Here the CDR3 reads CASSDRQGSTDTQYF. The CDR3 coding sequence is TGTGCCAGCAGCGACCGGCAGGGAAGCACAGATACGCAGTATTTT. Full variable domain (outside the CDR3, taken from reference TRBV7-9 and TRBJ2-3): DTGVSQNPRHKITKRGQNVTFRCDPISEHNRLYWYRQTLGQGPEFLTYFQNEAQLEKSRLLSDRFSAERPKGSFSTLEIQRTEQGDSAMYLCASSDRQGSTDTQYFGPGTRLTVL.

Many counts were recorded for this clonotype. The V call is TRBV7-9, the J call TRBJ1-4; the D is unclear. CDR1 SEHNR and CDR2 FQNEAQ come from the germline V gene (reference sequence). The V end lost 5 bases, the J end lost 8 bases, and 15 bases lay between the germline ends. CDR3 length equals 14 residues. In nucleotides, the CDR3 is TGTGCCAGCAGCCCACTTCCCCAGATGGAAAAACTGTTTTTT. This codes for CASSPLPQMEKLFF.

This clonotype was observed many times. Mismatch with germline at one junction end may stem from a read error. V and J are TRBV5-1 and TRBJ2-1; D remains ambiguous. This CDR3 is 15 amino acids long. Germline V gene sequence: CDR1 SGHRS, CDR2 YFSETQ. CDR3 sequence (DNA): TGCGCCAGCAGCTTGGCGGTTTTGTCCTACAATCAGCAGTTCTTC. This sequence encodes CASSLAVLSYNQQFF.

This clonotype was counted a few times. The chain combines TRBV2 with TRBJ2-1; 9 nucleotides align to TRBD1. With 5 bases clipped from V and 4 bases from J, the junction kept 6 bases outside the gene matches. Germline V CDR1 and CDR2: SNHLY, FYNNEI. The CDR3 has 15 residues. The CDR3 DNA reads as TGTGCCAGCAGTCCCGGGACAGGGATATACAATGAGCAGTTCTTC. As protein: CASSPGTGIYNEQFF. Variable domain in full (rest from reference TRBV2 and TRBJ2-1): EPEVTQTPSHQVTQMGQEVILRCVPISNHLYFYWYRQILGQKVEFLVSFYNNEISEKSEIFDDQFSVERPDGSNFTLKIRSTKLEDSAMYFCASSPGTGIYNEQFFGPGTRLTVL.

Many counts were recorded for this clonotype. CDR3 in amino acids: CSAGGRSDEQYF. The CDR3 DNA follows: TGCAGCGCGGGGGGTCGGTCGGACGAGCAGTACTTC. The chain has TRBV29-1 and TRBJ2-7; TRBD2 agrees at 7 bases. Germline V gene lookup returns CDR1 SQVTM and CDR2 ANQGSEA. V lost 7 bases to trimming and J lost 5 bases; unmatched junction nucleotides: 8. The CDR3 has 12 residues.

The chain is built from TRBV20-1 and TRBJ2-7; D possibly corresponds to TRBD1 (7 bases). The CDR3 sequence is 13 residues long. The V and J ends lost 2 bases and 3 bases respectively, with 11 bases between them. In germline, CDR1 is DFQATT, CDR2 SNEGSKA (reference sequence). The CDR3: CSARQGGYYEQYF. The DNA for the CDR3 is TGCAGTGCTAGACAGGGGGGATACTACGAGCAGTACTTC.

The chain uses TRBV28 and TRBJ2-7; weak D call: TRBD1 (5 bases). The length of the CDR3 is 12 residues. Germline V gene lookup returns CDR1 MDHEN and CDR2 SYDVKM. Trimming left V 2 bases short and J 8 bases short, with 10 bases between. CDR3 coding DNA: TGTGCCAGCAGTTTAGTCCAGGGCCAGCAGTACGTC. Translation gives CASSLVQGQQYV.

The chain is built from TRBV5-1 and TRBJ2-7; D is ambiguous. The ends were cut back, 2 bases at V and 2 bases at J, with 8 bases in the middle. CDR1 SGHRS and CDR2 YFSETQ come from the germline V gene. CDR3 size: 13 residues. The CDR3 reads CASSLRVTYEQYF. CDR3 bases: TGCGCCAGCAGCTTAAGAGTTACCTACGAGCAGTACTTC.

This clonotype was seen ten or more times. The chain recombines TRBV7-3 with TRBJ2-2; TRBD2 agrees at 8 bases. Per germline, CDR1 SGHTA and CDR2 FQGTGA. V lost 5 bases to trimming and J lost 5 bases; unmatched junction nucleotides: 10. The CDR3 length is 16 residues. CDR3 bases: TGTGCCAGCAGCCCCGGGGGGGGGCTTGGAACCGGGGAGCTGTTTTTT. Amino acid sequence: CASSPGGGLGTGELFF.